This is a list of T cell receptor beta chains from one sample in a study of OX40 agonist ivuxolimab in advanced cancers. The repertoire was sequenced with immunoSEQ multiplex PCR; TCRdb's copy has only in-frame clones and lacks some. The table records 25,000 to 30,000 clones, less than 90% of them present only once. The specimen was CD4+ or CD8+ T cells sorted from blood, collected in a trial of the OX40 agonist ivuxolimab. These receptors were taken from an adult with an advanced solid tumor such as melanoma, head and neck, liver or kidney cancer. The CDR3 runs from the conserved cysteine through the conserved F or W. The order of the fields is CDR3 protein, CDR3 DNA, clone size, D gene, V gene, J gene. D genes are given only for firm matches. The size field is filled for only some rows; it gives once, few, many or a size class.

cdr3_aa: CASSPPQGGEKLFF
cdr3_nt: TGTGCCAGCAGTCCCCCCCAGGGAGGTGAAAAACTGTTTTTT
clone_size: -
d_call: -
v_call: TRBV28
j_call: TRBJ1-4

cdr3_aa: CASSLGSLLISGNTIYF
cdr3_nt: TGTGCCAGCAGCTTAGGGTCGCTCTTGATCTCTGGAAACACCATATATTTT
clone_size: -
d_call: -
v_call: TRBV7-9
j_call: TRBJ1-3

cdr3_aa: CAWSDGSSPDTQYF
cdr3_nt: TGTGCCTGGAGTGATGGGAGTTCCCCAGATACGCAGTATTTT
clone_size: -
d_call: -
v_call: TRBV30
j_call: TRBJ2-3

cdr3_aa: CASSPPHGSTEAFF
cdr3_nt: TGTGCCAGCAGCCCCCCCCACGGATCTACTGAAGCTTTCTTT
clone_size: medium-sized
d_call: -
v_call: TRBV9
j_call: TRBJ1-1

cdr3_aa: CASSPRTGNEQFF
cdr3_nt: TGTGCCAGCAGCCCTCGGACAGGCAATGAGCAGTTCTTC
clone_size: -
d_call: TRBD1
v_call: TRBV5-4
j_call: TRBJ2-1

cdr3_aa: CASSTTTGDSYEQYF
cdr3_nt: TGTGCCAGCAGTACGACGACAGGGGATTCCTACGAGCAGTACTTC
clone_size: -
d_call: TRBD1
v_call: TRBV25-1
j_call: TRBJ2-7

cdr3_aa: CASSIVPGRSYEQYF
cdr3_nt: TGTGCCAGTAGTATAGTGCCGGGTCGATCCTACGAGCAGTACTTC
clone_size: -
d_call: -
v_call: TRBV19
j_call: TRBJ2-7

cdr3_aa: CASSVAAGILYEQYF
cdr3_nt: TGTGCCAGCAGCGTAGCGGCGGGAATACTCTACGAGCAGTACTTC
clone_size: -
d_call: -
v_call: TRBV9
j_call: TRBJ2-7

cdr3_aa: CASSSPPLGFYNEQFF
cdr3_nt: TGTGCCAGCAGCTCCCCGCCCCTCGGGTTCTACAATGAGCAGTTCTTC
clone_size: -
d_call: -
v_call: TRBV7-2
j_call: TRBJ2-1

cdr3_aa: CASRVDRAYEQYF
cdr3_nt: TGTGCCAGCAGGGTGGACAGGGCCTACGAGCAGTACTTC
clone_size: -
d_call: TRBD1
v_call: TRBV2
j_call: TRBJ2-7

cdr3_aa: CAGGRFDTDTQYF
cdr3_nt: TGTGCCGGGGGCAGGTTCGACACAGATACGCAGTATTTT
clone_size: -
d_call: -
v_call: TRBV7-9
j_call: TRBJ2-3

cdr3_aa: CASSAPDRGNEQFF
cdr3_nt: TGTGCCAGCAGCGCCCCGGACAGAGGGAATGAGCAGTTCTTC
clone_size: -
d_call: -
v_call: TRBV11-3
j_call: TRBJ2-1

cdr3_aa: CASSSERGLGEQYF
cdr3_nt: TGCGCCAGCAGCTCGGAGCGGGGTCTGGGGGAGCAGTACTTC
clone_size: -
d_call: TRBD2
v_call: TRBV5-1
j_call: TRBJ2-7

cdr3_aa: CASSQSSIDYEQYF
cdr3_nt: TGCGCCAGCAGCCAATCCTCCATCGACTACGAGCAGTACTTC
clone_size: -
d_call: -
v_call: TRBV4-3
j_call: TRBJ2-7

cdr3_aa: CASSPDRIGTNEKLFF
cdr3_nt: TGTGCCAGCAGCCCGGACAGGATTGGGACTAATGAAAAACTGTTTTTT
clone_size: -
d_call: TRBD1
v_call: TRBV7-9
j_call: TRBJ1-4

cdr3_aa: CASSYWDGHNEQFF
cdr3_nt: TGTGCCAGCAGTTACTGGGACGGACACAATGAGCAGTTCTTC
clone_size: -
d_call: -
v_call: TRBV6-5
j_call: TRBJ2-1